Below, one T cell receptor beta chain is given with its context. Its matching antigen is unknown. The data are from a study of T cells in narcolepsy. Background on the study: Patients with NT1 or NT2 and healthy control donors were enrolled.

Trimming stripped 4 bases from V and 13 bases from J, with 16 bases between. Germline assignment: CDR1 LGHNA and CDR2 YNFKEQ. The CDR3 has 12 residues. TCRdb's copy holds only in-frame clones and misses some; the assay was immunoSEQ multiplex PCR. The sample contains around 30,000 clones, roughly 79% of which appear only once. Study-wide points: Reportedly, autoreactive clonotypes were serially detected in patients' blood but not controls'.

The sample comprised memory (CD45RA-) CD4+ T cells from blood. The rearrangement uses TRBV4-2 and TRBJ1-2; D is perhaps TRBD1 (6 bases). This clonotype was obtained from a human donor in good health. CDR3 DNA: TGTGCCAGCAGCCCGTTACAGGGTAGGAGCACCTTC. Translating it yields CASSPLQGRSTF.